The 3 T cell receptor beta chains below come from one sample, sequenced in a study of blood T cells in healthy people across ages (dated by TCRdb to between 2014 and 2016). To prepare the library, 5' RACE was applied. The data were produced on an Illumina HiSeq 2500. The second PCR ran for roughly 7 to 11 cycles and used a J-beta primer mix along with a sample-barcoded 5' primer. TCRdb took the public reads, trimmed them with fastp at Q25, ran MiXCR for clone calling and kept in-frame beta chains. CDR3 protein duplicates are merged, each entry listing the most common genes and DNA. This sample gives about 1,500,000 distinct CDR3 sequences in total; approximately 38% of them show up just once. The ten largest make up under 8% of the sample. Sequencing input: blood. These TCRs come from a young woman in good health.

This rearrangement joins TRBV2 to TRBJ1-5, with TRBD1 matching 9 bases. The CDR3 has 13 amino acids. The ends lost 8 bases at V and 4 bases at J; junction bases unmatched: 3. CDR1 is SNHLY, CDR2 FYNNEI, per germline. The CDR3 is CASAGQGNQPQHF. CDR3 sequence (DNA): TGTGCCAGCGCCGGACAGGGGAATCAGCCCCAGCATTTT. Using reference TRBV2 and TRBJ1-5 for the parts outside the CDR3, the full variable domain is EPEVTQTPSHQVTQMGQEVILRCVPISNHLYFYWYRQILGQKVEFLVSFYNNEISEKSEIFDDQFSVERPDGSNFTLKIRSTKLEDSAMYFCASAGQGNQPQHFGDGTRLSIL.

V is TRBV20-1 and J is TRBJ2-5; D gene unclear. The germline V and J ends were trimmed by 5 bases and 4 bases, with 14 bases remaining between them. Per germline, CDR1 DFQATT and CDR2 SNEGSKA (reference sequence). The CDR3 spans 13 residues. The CDR3 DNA reads as TGCAGTGCTCCCTTATCTAGGGTAGAGACCCAGTACTTC. This encodes CSAPLSRVETQYF.

The chain carries TRBV2 and TRBJ2-1; 7 nucleotides align to TRBD1. Unmatched junction bases numbered 6, after V lost 4 bases and J lost 6 bases. The CDR3 loop spans 14 amino acids. From germline, CDR1 is SNHLY and CDR2 FYNNEI. This chain's CDR3 is CASSGDSTANEQFF. The CDR3, as DNA: TGTGCCAGCAGTGGGGACAGTACGGCCAATGAGCAGTTCTTC.